This T cell receptor (beta chain) was captured in a study of blood T cell repertoires in COVID-19. Study-wide background: From the United States, Italy and Spain came samples of acute and convalescent COVID-19. The analysed material was cDNA or gDNA that came from T cells, B-cell-depleted T cells, or PBMCs.

In the authors' workflow: Quantification of nucleated cells was approximated via reference gene primer amplification. Here immunoSEQ multiplex PCR was the method, and the copy in TCRdb shows in-frame clones only, minus some. D and trimming come from the DNA, and the V and J calls and clone size come from that table. The top ten clones hold 0.72% of a sample with hundreds of thousands of clones, more than 85% of them seen once. This CDR3 comprises 15 residues. Per germline, CDR1 SNHLY and CDR2 FYNNEI. The ends were cut back, 4 bases at V and 7 bases at J, with 14 bases in the middle. What was sequenced was peripheral blood. This clonotype was obtained from a middle-aged man with acute or convalescent COVID-19. The V gene is TRBV2, the J gene TRBJ1-6, with D unclear. The CDR3 DNA reads as TGTGCCAGCAGTGGAATGGGCAGGATAAATTCACCCCTCCACTTT. This encodes CASSGMGRINSPLHF.